The subject of this entry is one T cell receptor (beta chain). Its antigen is still unknown. With 60 Vbeta and 13 Jbeta primers, the PCR was carried out. Profiled with immunoSEQ multiplex PCR; TCRdb holds only in-frame clones, not every one. This sample has 150,000 to 200,000 clones; around 80% occur once, and the top ten carry approximately 2.1%. The record originates from a study of cytomegalovirus exposure and HLA in healthy donors. Regarding the study as a whole: An analysis was carried out later, and it reportedly showed fewer N-insertions in an Asian-associated ancestry cluster than the approximately 610-donor mean. Later on, analysis showed that most CMV-associated TCR beta chains appeared to be HLA-restricted. Analyzed later, association rates of TCRs varied across HLA loci, with DRB1 most and HLA-C fewest. The study designated 150 or so TCR beta chains cytomegalovirus-associated.

Trimming removed 4 bases from V and 9 bases from J; junction bases left unmatched: 6. The CDR3 is made up of 16 amino acids. From germline, CDR1 is MNHEY and CDR2 SVGAGI. The genes are TRBV6-5 and TRBJ2-1; 16 nucleotides line up with TRBD2. Sequenced sample: PBMCs. The sequence derives from a woman aged 30 to 39 in good health and CMV-seronegative. Here the CDR3 reads CASSSGTSGGASEQFF. The CDR3 DNA is TGTGCCAGCAGTTCCGGGACTAGCGGGGGGGCAAGTGAGCAGTTCTTC.